Sequencing of this T cell receptor beta chain was carried out in a study of regulatory T cells in long-lasting Graves disease. Overall study context: Antithyroid drugs had been taken by newly diagnosed Graves' patients for under 3 months. Study-level points and caveats: Study of thyroid tissue was not done, with only peripheral blood studied. TRBV28, TRBJ1-2 and TRBJ2-5 were segments that persistent disease favored.

For this clonotype: Its cognate antigen is unknown.

Through Arm-PCR of CDR3 regions and iRepertoire HTBI primers, TCR beta libraries were built. TCRdb called the multiplex PCR reads again in MiXCR, with one record for every CDR3 protein. The data contain 520,000 or so distinct CDR3 sequences, about 12% of them singletons. Stated time point: newly diagnosed GD, antithyroid drugs for less than 3 months. After RNA was extracted from PBMCs, the TCR library was made from it. The CDR3 contains 14 residues. The V and J ends lost 3 bases and 4 bases respectively, with 9 bases between them. Germline V lookup: CDR1 SGHAT, CDR2 FQNNGV. These records were also assigned to another study, of T cells in Graves' hyperthyroidism and ophthalmopathy.

This receptor was taken from a woman aged 25-40 years with Graves disease. The rearrangement links TRBV11-2 to TRBJ1-4; D is ambiguous. Sample: peripheral blood mononuclear cells (PBMCs), taken at new diagnosis, from a patient treated with antithyroid drugs. The CDR3 loop is CASSFWAVNEKLFF. The CDR3 DNA reads TGTGCCAGCAGCTTCTGGGCTGTTAATGAAAAACTGTTTTTT.